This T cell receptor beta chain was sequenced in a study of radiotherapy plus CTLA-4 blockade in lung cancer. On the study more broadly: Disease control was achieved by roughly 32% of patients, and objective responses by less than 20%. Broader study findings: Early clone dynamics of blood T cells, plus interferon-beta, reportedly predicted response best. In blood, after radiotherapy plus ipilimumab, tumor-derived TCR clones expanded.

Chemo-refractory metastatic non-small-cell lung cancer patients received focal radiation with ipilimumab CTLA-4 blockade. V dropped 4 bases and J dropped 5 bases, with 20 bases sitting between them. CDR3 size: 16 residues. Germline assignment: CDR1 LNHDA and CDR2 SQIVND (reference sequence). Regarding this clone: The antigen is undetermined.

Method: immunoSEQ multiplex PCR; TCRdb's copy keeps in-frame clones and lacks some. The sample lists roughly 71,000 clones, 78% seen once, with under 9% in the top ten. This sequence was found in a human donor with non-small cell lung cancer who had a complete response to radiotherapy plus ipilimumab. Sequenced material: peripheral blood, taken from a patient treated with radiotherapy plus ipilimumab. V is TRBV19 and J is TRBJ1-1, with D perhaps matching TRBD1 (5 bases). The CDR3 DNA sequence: TGTGCCAGTAGTAGAGCTTCCGGGGGTCTGCGGACTGAAGCTTTCTTT. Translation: CASSRASGGLRTEAFF. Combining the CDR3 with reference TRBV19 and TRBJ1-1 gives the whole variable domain DGGITQSPKYLFRKEGQNVTLSCEQNLNHDAMYWYRQDPGQGLRLIYYSQIVNDFQKGDIAEGYSVSREKKESFPLTVTSAQKNPTAFYLCASSRASGGLRTEAFFGQGTRLTVV.